In this sample, the clone carrying this T cell receptor (beta chain) turned up a few times. Only in-frame clones appear in the TCRdb table, and some are missing; sequencing was by immunoSEQ multiplex PCR. The sample carries more than 9,000 clones, about 65% recorded once. This sample was included in a study of neoadjuvant anti-PD-1 for oral cavity cancer. Germline assignment: CDR1 WNHNN and CDR2 SYGVQD (reference sequence). This CDR3 comprises 15 residues. Losses at the gene ends were 3 bases for V and 6 bases for J; bases not matched to a gene: 8. Time point given: after neoadjuvant nivolumab, at surgical resection.

The material was PBMCs, obtained after nivolumab (anti-PD-1) treatment. The sequence was collected from a person aged 35 to 85 with oral cavity squamous cell carcinoma. The chain recombines TRBV10-1 with TRBJ2-1, with 7 positions matching TRBD1. The CDR3 DNA reads as TGCGCCAGCAGTGATACAGGACAGGCTATCAATGAGCAGTTCTTC. It is translated as CASSDTGQAINEQFF.